This record concerns one T cell receptor (beta chain) sequence. The antigen is not known. The junction does not match germline at one end; this may be a read error. Profiling relied on immunoSEQ multiplex PCR, and the TCRdb table lists in-frame clones only, not all of them. The sample consists of roughly 40,000 clones, about 78% of them appearing once. These data are taken from a study of early stage breast cancer tumors. Whole-study context: Of fewer than 20 invasive breast tumors, about twelve were hormone receptor-positive, HER2-negative. The ER+/PR+/HER2- tumors included 7 to 9 ductal and four lobular carcinomas.

Study-wide points: Commonly generated sequences made up most enriched TCRB sequences shared between patients. Compared with adjacent normal breast tissue, tumors showed 2 to 2.5-fold greater T cell density and higher clonality.

Germline lookup yields CDR1 SSHAT and CDR2 FNYEAQ (reference sequence). The CDR3 is 14 residues long. The gene calls are TRBV7-7 and TRBJ2-7; 9 bases line up with TRBD1. This clonotype originated in a person between 50 and 60 years old with breast cancer. Sequencing input: blood. The CDR3 coding sequence is TGTGCTAGCAGCGCAATGACAGGGGGCTACGAGCAGTACTTC. It codes for CASSAMTGGYEQYF.